The rows below give T cell receptor beta chains drawn from one sample of a study of T-cell memory formation after mild COVID-19. Via MiXCR, TCRdb re-called the 5' RACE reads, giving one row per CDR3 protein. The table includes 450,000 to 650,000 distinct CDR3 sequences, about 20% detected once. The sample consisted of PBMCs or a T cell subset sorted from them (not recorded which). The source is an adult woman who had mild COVID-19 (a few samples of this study predate the infection). Cell type and time point are not known. The CDR3 runs from the conserved cysteine through the conserved F or W. The order of the fields is clone size, D gene, J gene, V gene, CDR3 DNA, CDR3 protein. D genes are given only for firm matches. Only some rows state a clone size, as once, few, many or a class for expanded clones.

>few|TRBD1|TRBJ2-5|TRBV28
TGTGCCAGCAGTTTCCAGGGGGCATCGGAGACCCAGTACTTC
CASSFQGASETQYF
>NA|TRBD1|TRBJ1-2|TRBV7-9
TGTGCCAGCAGCTCCAACAGGGGGGGCTACACCTTC
CASSSNRGGYTF
>many|NA|TRBJ2-1|TRBV4-2
TGTGCCAGCAGCCAACCCCCGGGATCGATAAACAATGAGCAGTTCTTC
CASSQPPGSINNEQFF
>NA|TRBD2|TRBJ2-1|TRBV18
TGTGCCAGCTCATCGAAAACAGGACTAGCGCTCGATGAGCAGTTCTTC
CASSSKTGLALDEQFF
>NA|NA|TRBJ1-5|TRBV5-1
TGCGCCAGCAGCTTGCCAGGGGAAAATCAGCCCCAGCATTTT
CASSLPGENQPQHF
>NA|TRBD2|TRBJ2-1|TRBV2
TGTGCCAGGGTAGCGGGTAGGTCCTACAATGAGCAGTTCTTC
CARVAGRSYNEQFF
>once|NA|TRBJ2-5|TRBV5-6
TGTGCCAGCAGCGATTGGACATCCTCCCTGGAGACCCAGTACTTC
CASSDWTSSLETQYF
>NA|NA|TRBJ2-4|TRBV15
TGTGCCACCAGCAGGAATGGTCTCATTCAGTACTTC
CATSRNGLIQYF
>many|TRBD1|TRBJ1-4|TRBV7-9
TGTGCCAGCAGTCGACAGGGAACGGACGAAAAACTGTTTTTT
CASSRQGTDEKLFF
>NA|TRBD1|TRBJ2-1|TRBV12-3/TRBV12-4
TGTGCCAGCAGCCGGGACAGATCCTACAATGAGCAGTTCTTC
CASSRDRSYNEQFF
>few|TRBD1|TRBJ1-1|TRBV12-3/TRBV12-4
TGTGCCAGCACCCCTCACAGGGGATGGGGCACTGAAGCTTTCTTT
CASTPHRGWGTEAFF
>NA|TRBD1|TRBJ2-2|TRBV20-1
TGCAGTGCTAGAGAGACCGGGACAGGGAACACCGGGGAGCTGTTTTTT
CSARETGTGNTGELFF
>NA|TRBD1|TRBJ2-7|TRBV14
TGTGCCAGCAGCGAGAGCTTTTACAGGGGTTCCTACGAGCAGTACTTC
CASSESFYRGSYEQYF
>few|NA|TRBJ2-2|TRBV7-2
TGTGCCAGCAGCCCAACAAGGGGGGGCTGGTCCGGGGAGCTGTTTTTT
CASSPTRGGWSGELFF
>many|NA|TRBJ1-3|TRBV9
TGTGCCAGCAGCGTAGACAGCTCTGGAAACACCATATATTTT
CASSVDSSGNTIYF
>once|NA|TRBJ1-1|TRBV3-1
TGTGCCAGCAGTCAAGGGGGGATCACTGAAGCTTTCTTT
CASSQGGITEAFF
>NA|TRBD1|TRBJ1-2|TRBV5-4
TGTGCCAGCAGTCCGGGACAGGATGCCTATGGCTACACCTTC
CASSPGQDAYGYTF
>NA|NA|TRBJ2-7|TRBV20-1
TGCAGCGGCGAGGGCAGGGTCCTCAACGAGCAGTACTTC
CSGEGRVLNEQYF
>few|NA|TRBJ1-2|TRBV7-9
TGTGCCAGCAGCCTCCTCGGGGCAGAGAGGTTACGGAAAGGCGATAACAGTGGCTACACCTTC
CASSLLGAERLRKGDNSGYTF
>few|NA|TRBJ2-7|TRBV9
TGTGCCAGCAGCCCGTGGGGGGCAGCCTACGAGCAGTACTTC
CASSPWGAAYEQYF
>few|TRBD2|TRBJ2-2|TRBV7-2
TGTGCCAGCAGCTCCCCGTGGGGAGGGGTCACCGGGGAGCTGTTTTTT
CASSSPWGGVTGELFF
>few|NA|TRBJ1-1|TRBV19
TGTGCCAGTAGTATAGATCAAGGGAACACTGAAGCTTTCTTT
CASSIDQGNTEAFF
>NA|NA|TRBJ1-5|TRBV20-1
TGCAGTGTCCCGACCCCCGGCGGACATCAGCCCCAGCATTTT
CSVPTPGGHQPQHF